Below, 18 T cell receptor beta chains from the same sample are listed, as sequenced in a study of T cell changes during pregnancy in multiple sclerosis. Libraries were prepared by immunoSEQ multiplex PCR; TCRdb keeps only in-frame clonotypes and omits some of them. There are 85,000 to 100,000 clones in the sample; around 93% occur only once, and approximately 0.9% lies in the top ten. The source material was peripheral blood, sampled before pregnancy. The receptors were gathered from a female donor with multiple sclerosis, enrolled in a pregnancy study.

V gene TRBV6-1 combines with J gene TRBJ1-1, with a weak D call TRBD1 (5 bases). The V gene's germline CDR1 is MNHNS and CDR2 SASEGT. V was shortened by 6 bases and J by 4 bases, with 18 bases between the two germline ends. The CDR3 spans 15 residues. The CDR3 loop is CASRPGSRRSTEAFF. The CDR3 bases are TGTGCCAGCAGGCCAGGGTCCCGCCGGAGCACTGAAGCTTTCTTT.

This chain joins TRBV29-1 and TRBJ2-2, with 7 bases identical to TRBD1. The CDR3 is 14 residues long. The ends lost 4 bases at V and 5 bases at J; junction bases unmatched: 7. In germline, CDR1 is SQVTM, CDR2 ANQGSEA. CDR3 sequence: CSVGVGGGTGELFF. Written as DNA, the CDR3 is TGCAGCGTTGGAGTAGGGGGCGGGACCGGGGAGCTGTTTTTT.

The chain has TRBV5-1 and TRBJ2-5; D is ambiguous. Between the trimmed V and J ends, which lost 1 base and 5 bases, there was a span of 12 bases. The CDR3 consists of 14 residues. Germline V gene sequence: CDR1 SGHRS, CDR2 YFSETQ. The CDR3 sequence is CASSLNVVAETQYF. The CDR3 DNA reads as TGCGCCAGCAGCTTGAATGTGGTTGCGGAGACCCAGTACTTC. Full variable domain (missing parts from reference TRBV5-1 and TRBJ2-5): KAGVTQTPRYLIKTRGQQVTLSCSPISGHRSVSWYQQTPGQGLQFLFEYFSETQRNKGNFPGRFSGRQFSNSRSEMNVSTLELGDSALYLCASSLNVVAETQYFGPGTRLLVL.

This clone was counted only a few times. The chain uses TRBV6-1 and TRBJ1-1; D ambiguous. CDR3 size: 12 residues. Germline V gives CDR1 MNHNS, CDR2 SASEGT. Trimming removed 7 bases at V and 12 bases at J, with 18 bases between. The CDR3 protein is CASNIIAEGTFF. DNA for the CDR3: TGTGCCAGCAACATCATAGCGGAGGGTACTTTCTTT.

This chain joins TRBV21-1 and TRBJ2-4; the table's D call, TRBD1, was not checked against the DNA. TRBV21-1 is marked as a pseudogene. This CDR3 is built from 14 residues. The CDR3 DNA is TGTGCCAGCAGCAAAGCCAGGGCCAAAAACATTCAGTACTTC. Translating gives CASSKARAKNIQYF.

This sequence joins TRBV5-4 and TRBJ2-1; D might be TRBD2 (5 bases). Germline V gene sequence: CDR1 SGHNT, CDR2 YYREEE (reference sequence). The germline V and J ends were trimmed by 3 bases and 0 bases, with 10 bases remaining between them. The CDR3 has 15 residues. CDR3 coding DNA: TGTGCCAGCAGCTCCGTAGGGAGCTCCTACAATGAGCAGTTCTTC. Encoded protein: CASSSVGSSYNEQFF.

The rearrangement uses TRBV6-6 and TRBJ2-7; D perhaps matches TRBD1 (6 bases). The V end lost 0 bases, the J end lost 7 bases, and 19 bases lay between the germline ends. The CDR3 contains 16 residues. Germline lookup yields CDR1 MNHNY and CDR2 SVGAGI (reference sequence). In DNA form, the CDR3 reads TGTGCCAGCAGTTACTCATTGGGGCAGGGGACGCAAGAGCAGTACTTC. Protein sequence: CASSYSLGQGTQEQYF.

This chain links TRBV7-3 with TRBJ2-1; D may be TRBD2 (6 bases). The V end lost 5 bases, the J end lost 7 bases, and 18 bases lay between the germline ends. From germline, CDR1 is SGHTA and CDR2 FQGTGA. CDR3 size: 15 residues. In DNA, the CDR3 is TGTGCCAGCAGCAGAGAGGGACTTCCTAAGAATGAGCAGTTCTTC. Its protein product is CASSREGLPKNEQFF.

This chain connects TRBV5-1 to TRBJ2-6; D not resolved. V shed 3 bases and J shed 1 base, with 20 bases lying between them. The CDR3 contains 19 residues. The germline V gene encodes CDR1 SGHRS and CDR2 YFSETQ. The CDR3 nucleotides are TGCGCCAGCAGCTCGTGGAATCCGTCTAACTATTCTGGGGCCAACGTCCTGACTTTC. Protein sequence: CASSSWNPSNYSGANVLTF.

The chain has TRBV9 and TRBJ2-6; no clear D gene. Trimming pared 3 bases from V and 3 bases from J, leaving 16 bases between. CDR3 length equals 17 residues. Germline loops: CDR1 SGDLS, CDR2 YYNGEE. DNA of the CDR3: TGTGCCAGCAGCGAAACCTTTTATGCGGTTGGGGCCAACGTCCTGACTTTC. Protein: CASSETFYAVGANVLTF.

The chain links TRBV6-1 to TRBJ2-5, with D tentatively TRBD2 (6 bases). Germline assignment: CDR1 MNHNS and CDR2 SASEGT. Trimming shortened V by 6 bases and J by 4 bases, and 18 bases separated the two germline ends. The CDR3 spans 15 residues. For the CDR3, the DNA is TGTGCCAGCAGGATGGCGGGGAAGTCGCGAGAGACCCAGTACTTC. The encoded protein is CASRMAGKSRETQYF.

The genes are TRBV6-5 and TRBJ1-5; 8 bases are shared with TRBD1. V shed 6 bases, J shed 6 bases, and the junction held 7 bases outside the gene matches. CDR3 length: 14 residues. The germline CDR1 and CDR2 sequences are MNHEY and SVGAGI. The CDR3 nucleotides read TGTGCCAGCAGCCGACAGGGGCCCAGTCAGCCCCAGCATTTT. As protein: CASSRQGPSQPQHF.

V usage is TRBV29-1 and J usage is TRBJ2-7; TRBD2 aligns across 9 bases. The CDR3 contains 12 residues. The germline V gene has CDR1 SQVTM and CDR2 ANQGSEA. V shed 6 bases, J shed 4 bases, and the junction held 4 bases outside the gene matches. The CDR3 DNA is TGCAGCGTCTCGCGGGAGGGGTACGAGCAGTACTTC. It yields the protein CSVSREGYEQYF.

V gene TRBV9 combines with J gene TRBJ2-1; 7 bases align to TRBD1. Germline assignment: CDR1 SGDLS and CDR2 YYNGEE. With V trimmed by 4 bases and J by 1 base, 5 bases remained unmatched. The CDR3 loop spans 15 amino acids. The CDR3: CASSSTGESYNEQFF. The DNA for the CDR3 is TGTGCCAGCAGCTCAACAGGGGAATCCTACAATGAGCAGTTCTTC. The full variable domain, completed using reference TRBV9 and TRBJ2-1, is DSGVTQTPKHLITATGQRVTLRCSPRSGDLSVYWYQQSLDQGLQFLIQYYNGEERAKGNILERFSAQQFPDLHSELNLSSLELGDSALYFCASSSTGESYNEQFFGPGTRLTVL.

J is TRBJ1-5 and V is TRBV5-1; D might be TRBD1 (6 bases). The CDR3 length is 15 residues. CDR1 is SGHRS and CDR2 is YFSETQ in the germline V gene. Trimming took 3 bases from V and 5 from J, leaving 15 bases between them. Here the CDR3 DNA reads TGCGCCAGCAGCTCAAAGCACAGGGTTTATCAGCCCCAGCATTTT. This sequence encodes CASSSKHRVYQPQHF.

The V and J genes are TRBV7-9 and TRBJ2-2; D not resolved. The germline gives CDR1 SEHNR, CDR2 FQNEAQ (reference sequence). The V gene lost 4 bases and the J gene lost 6 bases, with 12 bases spanning the gap. The CDR3 totals 14 residues. The CDR3 is CASSSAFDSGELFF. CDR3 in DNA: TGTGCCAGCAGCTCAGCTTTTGACTCCGGGGAGCTGTTTTTT.

J is TRBJ1-3 and V is TRBV10-3, with D possibly TRBD1 on 6 matching bases. Trimming removed 2 bases from V and 4 bases from J, with 9 bases in between. The germline CDR1 and CDR2 sequences are ENHRY and SYGVKD. The CDR3 sequence is 14 residues long. The CDR3 region is CAISEAGGGNTIYF. CDR3 DNA sequence: TGTGCCATCAGTGAGGCGGGGGGCGGAAACACCATATATTTT.

This clone has just a few counts. This chain links TRBV2 with TRBJ2-7; D is perhaps TRBD1 (6 bases). The CDR3 is made up of 19 amino acids. Germline V gene lookup returns CDR1 SNHLY and CDR2 FYNNEI. Deletions cut 5 bases from V and 1 base from J, with 27 bases between. This chain's CDR3 is CASSLGPGPPRGGSYEQYF. CDR3 DNA sequence: TGTGCCAGCAGTCTCGGTCCGGGACCCCCGCGAGGGGGTTCCTACGAGCAGTACTTC.